This T cell receptor beta chain was observed in a study of Graves' ophthalmopathy and Graves' hyperthyroidism. About this clonotype itself: Its specificity is not known.

Study-level findings and limits: Detection in blood was also observed for most expanded thyroid clonotypes above 0.001 frequency.

Patients with other autoimmune diseases, uncontrolled infections, pregnancy or lactation were excluded. Each diagnosis was determined on the basis of clinical symptoms, serum thyroxine, TRAb, thyroid ultrasound and orbital computed tomography. The V and J ends lost 6 bases and 1 base, in that order; junction bases with no gene match: 14. CDR3 length equals 17 residues. The sequenced template was RNA, covering the TCR beta CDR3 region. HTBI primers were employed in first-round RT-PCR, then a second-round multiplex PCR followed. TCRdb fed the multiplex PCR reads into MiXCR, producing one record per CDR3 protein. The sample lists roughly 170,000 distinct CDR3 sequences; 35% to 45% were seen once.

Material for sequencing was peripheral blood. The sequence came from a man aged 30 to 39 with Graves' ophthalmopathy. The chain recombines TRBV12-3 or TRBV12-4 with TRBJ1-1; 7 bases line up with TRBD1. This CDR3 reads CASSSYGGQGENTEAFF. The CDR3 DNA sequence: TGTGCCAGCAGCTCATATGGGGGTCAGGGGGAGAACACTGAAGCTTTCTTT.